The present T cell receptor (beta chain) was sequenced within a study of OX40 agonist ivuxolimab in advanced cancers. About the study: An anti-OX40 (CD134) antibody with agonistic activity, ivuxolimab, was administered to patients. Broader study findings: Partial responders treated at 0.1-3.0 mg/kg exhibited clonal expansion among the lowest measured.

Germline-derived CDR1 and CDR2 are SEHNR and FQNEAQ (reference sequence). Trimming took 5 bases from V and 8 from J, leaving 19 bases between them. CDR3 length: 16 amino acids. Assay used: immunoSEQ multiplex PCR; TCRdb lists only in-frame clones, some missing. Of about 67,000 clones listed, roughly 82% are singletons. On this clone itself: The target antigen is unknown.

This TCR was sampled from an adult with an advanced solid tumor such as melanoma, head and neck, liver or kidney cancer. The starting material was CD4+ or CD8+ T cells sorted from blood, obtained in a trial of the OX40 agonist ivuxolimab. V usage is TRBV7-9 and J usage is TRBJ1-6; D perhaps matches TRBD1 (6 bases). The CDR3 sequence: CASSPRGGAFDSPLHF. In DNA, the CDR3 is TGTGCCAGCAGCCCCCGGGGGGGGGCGTTCGATTCACCCCTCCACTTT.